The clone carrying this TCR beta chain turned up a few times. These data belong to a study of T cells in Graves' hyperthyroidism and ophthalmopathy. The germline V and J ends were trimmed by 0 bases and 3 bases, with 17 bases remaining between them. The length of the CDR3 is 17 residues. Looked up from germline, CDR1 is GTSNPN and CDR2 is SVGIG (reference sequence). Amplification targeted TCR beta CDR3 regions from RNA transcripts. Carried out on the TCR CDR3, a first-round RT-PCR used the HTBI primer set. Each CDR3 protein gets one entry after TCRdb re-called the multiplex PCR reads with MiXCR. The table shows hundreds of thousands of distinct CDR3 sequences, with around 15% occurring only once.

The sequenced material came from blood. The TCR originated in a young woman with Graves' hyperthyroidism. This chain links TRBV30 with TRBJ2-2, with D perhaps TRBD2 (5 bases). Here the CDR3 reads CAWSVIWRAEYTGELFF. In DNA, the CDR3 is TGTGCCTGGAGTGTAATTTGGAGAGCGGAATACACCGGGGAGCTGTTTTTT.